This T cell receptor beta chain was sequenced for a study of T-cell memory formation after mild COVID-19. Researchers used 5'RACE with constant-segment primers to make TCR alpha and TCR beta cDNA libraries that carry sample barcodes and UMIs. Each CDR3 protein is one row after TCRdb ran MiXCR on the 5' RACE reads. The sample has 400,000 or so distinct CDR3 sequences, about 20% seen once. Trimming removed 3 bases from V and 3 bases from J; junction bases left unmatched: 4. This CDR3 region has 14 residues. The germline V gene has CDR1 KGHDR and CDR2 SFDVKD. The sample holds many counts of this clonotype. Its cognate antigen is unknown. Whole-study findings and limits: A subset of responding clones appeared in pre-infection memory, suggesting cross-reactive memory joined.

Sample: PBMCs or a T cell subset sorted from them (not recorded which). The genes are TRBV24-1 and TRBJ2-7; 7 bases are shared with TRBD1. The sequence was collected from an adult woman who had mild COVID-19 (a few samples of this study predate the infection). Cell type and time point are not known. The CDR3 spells CATSDRYRGYEQYF. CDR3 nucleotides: TGTGCCACCAGTGATCGGTACAGGGGCTACGAGCAGTACTTC.